This T cell receptor (beta chain) comes out of a study of blood T cell repertoires in COVID-19. Study as a whole: Italy, Spain and the United States were the sources of the convalescent and acute COVID-19 samples. Sources were T cells, B-cell-depleted T cells, or PBMCs; the material itself was cDNA or gDNA.

In the study's own analysis: Reference gene primer amplification gave nucleated cell count estimates. TCRdb's copy holds only in-frame clones and misses some; the assay was immunoSEQ multiplex PCR. V and J calls and clone size are given by that table; D and trimming were obtained from the DNA. The sample lists some 70,000 clones, around 89% occurring once. The CDR3 extends over 16 amino acids. The V gene's germline CDR1 is LGHDT and CDR2 YNNKEL (reference sequence). Between the trimmed V and J ends, which lost 5 bases and 0 bases, there was a span of 14 bases. Before being deemed recovered, Cohort 3 donors had two negative PCRs, clearance, or symptom resolution.

The sequencing input was PBMCs or T cells enriched from blood (not recorded which). This chain connects TRBV3-1 (or the pseudogene TRBV3-2) to TRBJ1-3, with no clear D. The clonotype originates from a woman aged 40 to 55 who had recovered from COVID-19. The CDR3 region has the DNA TGTGCCAGCAGCTCCCGGGGAGGGAGCTCTGGAAACACCATATATTTT. Protein sequence: CASSSRGGSSGNTIYF.